A selection of T cell receptor beta chains follows, all from one sample in a study of cytomegalovirus exposure and HLA in healthy donors. The table came from immunoSEQ multiplex PCR; TCRdb's copy has only in-frame clones and leaves some out. The sample shows about 160,000 clones, around four fifths of them seen only once. Material: PBMCs. These receptors originate from a male donor in good health and CMV-seropositive. Each CDR3 is given with its conserved first and last residue. Each record gives: CDR3 protein, V gene, J gene.

CDR3aa: CASSRIAGGLEQYF
v_gene: TRBV5-4
j_gene: TRBJ2-7

CDR3aa: CASSGQANSPLHF
v_gene: TRBV6-1
j_gene: TRBJ1-6

CDR3aa: CAWSVRLQGVNYGYTF
v_gene: TRBV30
j_gene: TRBJ1-2

CDR3aa: CAGRAVTDTQYF
v_gene: TRBV11-2
j_gene: TRBJ2-3

CDR3aa: CASSPSWRGGGEQFF
v_gene: TRBV5-6
j_gene: TRBJ2-1

CDR3aa: CASSLLARGNEKLFF
v_gene: TRBV7-9
j_gene: TRBJ1-4

CDR3aa: CASSQGGTGGDTGELFF
v_gene: TRBV14
j_gene: TRBJ2-2

CDR3aa: CSVETTGSNTEAFF
v_gene: TRBV29-1
j_gene: TRBJ1-1

CDR3aa: CASSLGGREAMEAFF
v_gene: TRBV5-1
j_gene: TRBJ1-1

CDR3aa: CASSAQNTVNYGYTF
v_gene: TRBV19
j_gene: TRBJ1-2

CDR3aa: CASSTSTGELFF
v_gene: TRBV6-5
j_gene: TRBJ2-2

CDR3aa: CASSPNGQVNSPLHF
v_gene: TRBV6-4
j_gene: TRBJ1-6

CDR3aa: CASTRNTEAFF
v_gene: TRBV5-1
j_gene: TRBJ1-1

CDR3aa: CASSPYRGSYEQYF
v_gene: TRBV13
j_gene: TRBJ2-7

CDR3aa: CASSPFRNTIYF
v_gene: TRBV28
j_gene: TRBJ1-3

CDR3aa: CASSFGSTDTQYF
v_gene: TRBV7-9
j_gene: TRBJ2-3

CDR3aa: CASRGQGTGELFF
v_gene: TRBV27
j_gene: TRBJ2-2

CDR3aa: CASSPGTSGLSSYEQYF
v_gene: TRBV5-1
j_gene: TRBJ2-7

CDR3aa: CASSEGTGAGELFF
v_gene: TRBV6-1
j_gene: TRBJ2-2

CDR3aa: CASRRDSLLGYTF
v_gene: TRBV19
j_gene: TRBJ1-2

CDR3aa: CASSLVSGGPYNEQFF
v_gene: TRBV5-4
j_gene: TRBJ2-1